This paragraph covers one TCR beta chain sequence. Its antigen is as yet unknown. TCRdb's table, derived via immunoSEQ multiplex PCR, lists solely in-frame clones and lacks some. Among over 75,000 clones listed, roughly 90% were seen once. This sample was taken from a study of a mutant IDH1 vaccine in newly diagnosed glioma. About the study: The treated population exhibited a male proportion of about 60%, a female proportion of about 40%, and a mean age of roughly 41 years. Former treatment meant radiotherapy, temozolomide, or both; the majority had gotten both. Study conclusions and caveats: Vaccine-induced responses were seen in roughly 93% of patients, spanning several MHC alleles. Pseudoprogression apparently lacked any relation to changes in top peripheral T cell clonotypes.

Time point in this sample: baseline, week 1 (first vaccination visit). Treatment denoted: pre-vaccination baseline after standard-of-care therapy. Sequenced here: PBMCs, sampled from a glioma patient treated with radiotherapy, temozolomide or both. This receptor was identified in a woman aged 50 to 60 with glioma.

The CDR3 coding sequence is TGTGCCAGTAGCAAAACAGGGTTGCCCAATGAGCAGTTCTTC. It yields the protein CASSKTGLPNEQFF. V and J are TRBV19 and TRBJ2-1, with D tentatively TRBD1 (6 bases). The CDR3 has 14 amino acids. V lost 6 bases and J 6 bases, leaving 15 bases between the germline ends. The germline CDR1 and CDR2 sequences are LNHDA and SQIVND (reference sequence). The full variable domain, in which reference TRBV19 and TRBJ2-1 provide the parts outside the CDR3, is DGGITQSPKYLFRKEGQNVTLSCEQNLNHDAMYWYRQDPGQGLRLIYYSQIVNDFQKGDIAEGYSVSREKKESFPLTVTSAQKNPTAFYLCASSKTGLPNEQFFGPGTRLTVL.